The source of this TCR beta chain is a study of Graves' ophthalmopathy and Graves' hyperthyroidism. This clonotype showed up many times. Exclusion criteria comprised other autoimmune diseases, uncontrolled infections, pregnancy or lactation in patients. The diagnosis was founded upon clinical symptoms, serum thyroxine, TRAb, thyroid ultrasound and orbital computed tomography. The CDR3 contains 13 residues. The V end was cut by 10 bases, the J end by 0 bases, with 13 bases between. CDR1 is SNHLY, CDR2 FYNNEI, per germline. Beta-chain TCR CDR3 regions were amplified from RNA transcripts. An opening RT-PCR round employed HTBI primers and preceded a second-round multiplex PCR. A single record per CDR3 protein comes from TCRdb applying MiXCR to the multiplex PCR reads. The table lists about 500,000 distinct CDR3 sequences, 14% of them singletons.

The receptor was isolated from a woman in her 30s with Graves' ophthalmopathy. Sequencing was done on a sample of blood. V gene TRBV2 combines with J gene TRBJ2-7; the D gene is possibly TRBD1 (5 bases). CDR3 DNA: TGTGCCACCGGACCCGACAGCTCCTACGAGCAGTACTTC. Translating it yields CATGPDSSYEQYF.